The source of this TCR beta chain is a study of cytomegalovirus exposure and HLA in healthy donors. Background on the study: Sequencing of roughly 180 million T cells in an earlier analysis found around 120 million unique TCR beta sequences.

Amplification used 60 Vbeta primers and 13 Jbeta primers. Measured with immunoSEQ multiplex PCR; TCRdb has only the in-frame clones, and not every one. This table holds around 140,000 clones, approximately 80% found once. The CDR3 covers 13 residues. V lost 10 bases, J lost 5 bases, and 17 bases lay in between. Germline-derived CDR1 and CDR2 are MNHEY and SVGAGI. The chain joins TRBV6-5 to TRBJ2-5; the D gene is possibly TRBD2 (6 bases). The sample consisted of PBMCs. The TCR originated in a young woman in good health and CMV-seronegative. The DNA of the CDR3 is TGTGCCACTGCGGGATGGGAAGGCGAGACCCAGTACTTC. Its protein is CATAGWEGETQYF.